This TCR beta chain was profiled in a study of identical twins. Whole-study findings and limits: Alpha sequences out of frame and shared by twins had excess low generation probability. Modeled out-of-frame TCR alpha sharing in monozygotic twins fell below observed levels.

Unique molecular identifiers were present on the cDNA, which also gained a universal primer site by template switching. Using its own MiXCR run on the 5' RACE reads, TCRdb lists one record per CDR3 protein. The sample has 500,000 to 550,000 distinct CDR3 sequences; around 20% are singletons. Looked up from germline, CDR1 is KGHDR and CDR2 is SFDVKD. The CDR3 loop spans 16 amino acids. The V and J ends lost 3 bases and 6 bases, in that order; junction bases with no gene match: 7. This clonotype was detected a few times. As yet, its antigen is unknown. These same data were also listed under a study on yellow fever vaccine responses in identical twins.

The chain combines TRBV24-1 with TRBJ2-2; 9 bases align to TRBD2. The source of this sequence is a woman younger than 35 in good health. Sequencing was performed on CD4+ T cells sorted from blood. For the CDR3, the DNA is TGTGCCACCAGTGATGGGTCTAGCGGGACCGCCGGGGAGCTGTTTTTT. It specifies CATSDGSSGTAGELFF.